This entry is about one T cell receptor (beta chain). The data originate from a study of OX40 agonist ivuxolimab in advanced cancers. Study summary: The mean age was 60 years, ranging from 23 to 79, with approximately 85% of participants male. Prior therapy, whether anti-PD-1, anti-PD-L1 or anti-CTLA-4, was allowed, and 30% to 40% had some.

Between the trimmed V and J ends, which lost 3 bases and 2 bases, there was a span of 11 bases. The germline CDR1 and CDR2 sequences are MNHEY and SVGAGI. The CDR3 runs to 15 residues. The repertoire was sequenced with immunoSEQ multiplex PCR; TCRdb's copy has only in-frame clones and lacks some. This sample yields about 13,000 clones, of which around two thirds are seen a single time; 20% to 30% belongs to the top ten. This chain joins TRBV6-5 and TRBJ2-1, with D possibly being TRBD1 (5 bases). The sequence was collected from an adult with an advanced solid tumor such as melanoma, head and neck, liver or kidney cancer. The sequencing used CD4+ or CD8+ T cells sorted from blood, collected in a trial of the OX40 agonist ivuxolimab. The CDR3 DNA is TGTGCCAGCAGTTATCAAGGGGATCCCTACAATGAGCAGTTCTTC. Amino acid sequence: CASSYQGDPYNEQFF.